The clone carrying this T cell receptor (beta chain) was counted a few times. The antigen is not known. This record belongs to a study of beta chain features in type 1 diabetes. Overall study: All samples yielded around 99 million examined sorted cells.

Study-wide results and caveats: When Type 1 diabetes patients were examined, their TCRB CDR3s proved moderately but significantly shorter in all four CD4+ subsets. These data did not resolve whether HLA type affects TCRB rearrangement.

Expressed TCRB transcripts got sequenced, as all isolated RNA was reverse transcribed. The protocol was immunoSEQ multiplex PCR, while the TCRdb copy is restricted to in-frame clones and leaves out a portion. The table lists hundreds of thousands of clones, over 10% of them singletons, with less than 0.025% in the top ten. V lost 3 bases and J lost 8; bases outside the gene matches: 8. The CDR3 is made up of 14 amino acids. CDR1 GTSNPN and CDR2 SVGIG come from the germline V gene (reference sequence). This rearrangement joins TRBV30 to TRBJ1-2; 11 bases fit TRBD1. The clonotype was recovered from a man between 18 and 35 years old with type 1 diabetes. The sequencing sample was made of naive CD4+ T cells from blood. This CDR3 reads CAWSLQGTGGGYTF. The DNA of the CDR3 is TGTGCCTGGAGCCTTCAGGGGACAGGGGGAGGCTACACCTTC. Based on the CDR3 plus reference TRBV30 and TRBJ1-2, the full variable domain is SQTIHQWPATLVQPVGSPLSLECTVEGTSNPNLYWYRQAAGRGLQLLFYSVGIGQISSEVPQNLSASRPQDRQFILSSKKLLLSDSGFYLCAWSLQGTGGGYTFGSGTRLTVV.